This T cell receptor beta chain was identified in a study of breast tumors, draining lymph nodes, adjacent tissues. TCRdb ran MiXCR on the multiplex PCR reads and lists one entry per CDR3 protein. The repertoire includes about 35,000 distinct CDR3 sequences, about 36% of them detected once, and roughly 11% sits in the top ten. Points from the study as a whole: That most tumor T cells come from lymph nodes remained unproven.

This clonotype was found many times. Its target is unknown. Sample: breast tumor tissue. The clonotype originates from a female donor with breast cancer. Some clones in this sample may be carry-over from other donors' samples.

The CDR3 DNA sequence: TGTGCCAGCAGCGTAGCTCCTAGCGGGAGGGGTGGGAATACGCAGTATTTT. This gives the protein CASSVAPSGRGGNTQYF. The V and J genes are TRBV9 and TRBJ2-3, with 12 positions matching TRBD2. After removal of 0 bases from V and 7 bases from J, the junction contained 9 bases not matched to a gene. In germline, CDR1 is SGDLS, CDR2 YYNGEE. The CDR3 totals 17 residues.